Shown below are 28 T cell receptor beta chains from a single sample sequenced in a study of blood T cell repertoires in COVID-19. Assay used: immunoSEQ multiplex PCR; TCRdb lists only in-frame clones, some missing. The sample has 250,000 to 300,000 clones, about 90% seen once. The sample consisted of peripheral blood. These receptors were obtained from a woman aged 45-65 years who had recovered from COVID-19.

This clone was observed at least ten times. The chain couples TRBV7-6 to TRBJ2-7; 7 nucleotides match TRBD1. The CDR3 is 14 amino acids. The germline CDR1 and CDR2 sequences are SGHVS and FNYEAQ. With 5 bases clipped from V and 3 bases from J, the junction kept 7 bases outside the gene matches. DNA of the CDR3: TGTGCCAGCAGCCCCAGGACAGGAGTCTACGAGCAGTACTTC. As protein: CASSPRTGVYEQYF.

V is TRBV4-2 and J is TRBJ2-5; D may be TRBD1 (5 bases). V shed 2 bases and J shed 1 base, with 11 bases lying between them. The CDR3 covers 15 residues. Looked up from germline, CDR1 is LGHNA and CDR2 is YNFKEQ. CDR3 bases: TGTGCCAGCAGCCAACAGTCAGGGCTCCAAGAGACCCAGTACTTC. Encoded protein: CASSQQSGLQETQYF.

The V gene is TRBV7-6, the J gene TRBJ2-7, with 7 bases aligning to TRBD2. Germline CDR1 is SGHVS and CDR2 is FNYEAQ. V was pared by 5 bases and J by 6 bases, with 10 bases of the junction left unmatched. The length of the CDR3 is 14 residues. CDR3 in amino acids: CASSGGGGRGEQYF. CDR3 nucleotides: TGTGCCAGCAGCGGGGGGGGTGGCCGCGGCGAGCAGTACTTC.

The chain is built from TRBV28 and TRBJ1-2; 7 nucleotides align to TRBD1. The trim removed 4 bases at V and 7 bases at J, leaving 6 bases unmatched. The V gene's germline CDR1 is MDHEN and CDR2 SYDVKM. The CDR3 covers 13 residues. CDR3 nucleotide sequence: TGTGCCAGCAGTTCCGGACAGGTGGGTGGCTACACCTTC. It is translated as CASSSGQVGGYTF.

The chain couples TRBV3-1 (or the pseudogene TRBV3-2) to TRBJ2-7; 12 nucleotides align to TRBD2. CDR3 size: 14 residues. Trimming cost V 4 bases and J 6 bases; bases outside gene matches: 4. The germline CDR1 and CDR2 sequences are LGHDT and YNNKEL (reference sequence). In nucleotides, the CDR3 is TGTGCCAGCAGCCCTGGGACTAGCGGGTTCGAGCAGTACTTC. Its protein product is CASSPGTSGFEQYF.

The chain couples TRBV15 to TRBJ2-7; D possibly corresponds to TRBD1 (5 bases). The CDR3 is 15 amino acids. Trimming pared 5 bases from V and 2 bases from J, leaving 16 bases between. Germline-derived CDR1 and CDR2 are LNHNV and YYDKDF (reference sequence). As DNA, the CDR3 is TGTGCCACCAGCGCAAACAGGCCCCAGACCTACGAGCAGTACTTC. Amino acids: CATSANRPQTYEQYF.

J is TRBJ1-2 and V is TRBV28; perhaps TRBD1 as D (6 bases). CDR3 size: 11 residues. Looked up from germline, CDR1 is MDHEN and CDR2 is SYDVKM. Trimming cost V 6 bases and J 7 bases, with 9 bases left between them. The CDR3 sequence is CASSSGVGYTF. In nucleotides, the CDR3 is TGTGCCAGCAGCTCAGGGGTTGGCTACACCTTC.

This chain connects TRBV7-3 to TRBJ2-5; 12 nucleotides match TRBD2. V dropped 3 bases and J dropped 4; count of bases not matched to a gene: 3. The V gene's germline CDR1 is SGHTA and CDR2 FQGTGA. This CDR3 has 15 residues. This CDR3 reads CASSFAGLAGETQYF. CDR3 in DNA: TGTGCCAGCAGCTTTGCGGGACTAGCGGGAGAGACCCAGTACTTC.

CDR3 loop: CSAGRAGGSYEQYF. CDR3 nucleotide sequence: TGCAGCGCGGGGAGGGCCGGGGGATCCTACGAGCAGTACTTC. The chain uses TRBV29-1 and TRBJ2-7, with 7 bases fitting TRBD2. There are 14 residues in the CDR3. Germline CDR1 reads SQVTM; CDR2 reads ANQGSEA. With V trimmed by 7 bases and J by 1 base, 10 bases remained unmatched.

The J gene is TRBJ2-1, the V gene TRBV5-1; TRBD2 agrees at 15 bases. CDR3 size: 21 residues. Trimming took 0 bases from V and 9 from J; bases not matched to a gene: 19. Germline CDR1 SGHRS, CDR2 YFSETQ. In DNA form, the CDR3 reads TGCGCCAGCAGCTTGGCCGAGGCAGGACTAGCGGGAGGGCCATATTCCAGTGAGCAGTTCTTC. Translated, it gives CASSLAEAGLAGGPYSSEQFF.

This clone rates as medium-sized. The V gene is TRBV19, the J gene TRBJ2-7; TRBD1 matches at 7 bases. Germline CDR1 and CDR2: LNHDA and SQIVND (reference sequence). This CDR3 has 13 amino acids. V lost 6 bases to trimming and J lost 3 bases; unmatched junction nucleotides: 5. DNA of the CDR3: TGTGCCAGTAGCCCGGGACAGATCTACGAGCAGTACTTC. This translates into CASSPGQIYEQYF.

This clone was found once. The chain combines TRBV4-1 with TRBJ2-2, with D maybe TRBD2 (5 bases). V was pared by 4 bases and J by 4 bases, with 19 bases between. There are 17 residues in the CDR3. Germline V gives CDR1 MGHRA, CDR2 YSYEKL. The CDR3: CASSLLGGGWGTGELFF. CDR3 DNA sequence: TGCGCCAGCAGCCTCCTCGGCGGCGGGTGGGGCACCGGGGAGCTGTTTTTT.

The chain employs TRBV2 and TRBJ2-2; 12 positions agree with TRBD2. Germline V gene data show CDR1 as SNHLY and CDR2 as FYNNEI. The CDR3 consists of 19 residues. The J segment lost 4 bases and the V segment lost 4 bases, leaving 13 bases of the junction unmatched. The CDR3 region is CASSAPGLAGPVGTGELFF. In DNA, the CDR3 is TGTGCCAGCAGTGCCCCGGGACTAGCGGGTCCTGTGGGCACCGGGGAGCTGTTTTTT.

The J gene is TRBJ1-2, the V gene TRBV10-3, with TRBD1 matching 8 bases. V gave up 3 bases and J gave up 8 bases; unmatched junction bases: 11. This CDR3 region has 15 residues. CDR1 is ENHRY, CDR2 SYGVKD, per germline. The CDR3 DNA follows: TGTGCCATCAGTGAACCCCAGCAGGGGGCGCGGGGCTACACCTTC. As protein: CAISEPQQGARGYTF.

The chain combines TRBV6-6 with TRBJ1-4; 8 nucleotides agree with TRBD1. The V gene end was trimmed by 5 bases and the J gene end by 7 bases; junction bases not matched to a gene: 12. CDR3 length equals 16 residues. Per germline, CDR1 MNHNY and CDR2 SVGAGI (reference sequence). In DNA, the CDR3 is TGTGCCAGCAGTCCGGACCGGACAGGGCTGGGTGAAAAACTGTTTTTT. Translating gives CASSPDRTGLGEKLFF.

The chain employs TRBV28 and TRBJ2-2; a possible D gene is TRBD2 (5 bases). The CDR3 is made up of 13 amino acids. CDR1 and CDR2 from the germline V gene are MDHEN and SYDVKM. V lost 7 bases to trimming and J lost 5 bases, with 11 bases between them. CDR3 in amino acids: CASTERLTGELFF. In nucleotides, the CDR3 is TGTGCCAGCACGGAGCGGCTGACCGGGGAGCTGTTTTTT.

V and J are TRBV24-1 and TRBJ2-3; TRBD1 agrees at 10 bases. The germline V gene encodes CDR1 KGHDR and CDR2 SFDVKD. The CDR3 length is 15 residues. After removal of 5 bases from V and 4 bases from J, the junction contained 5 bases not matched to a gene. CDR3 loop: CATSARTGGSDTQYF. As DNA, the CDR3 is TGTGCCACCAGTGCCCGGACAGGGGGATCAGATACGCAGTATTTT.

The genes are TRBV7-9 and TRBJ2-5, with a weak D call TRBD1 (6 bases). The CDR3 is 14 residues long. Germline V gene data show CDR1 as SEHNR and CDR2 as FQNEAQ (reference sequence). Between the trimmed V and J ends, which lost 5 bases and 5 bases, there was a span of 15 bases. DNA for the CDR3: TGTGCCAGCAGCAGCGACAGGTCTTCGGAGACCCAGTACTTC. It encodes CASSSDRSSETQYF.

CDR3 residues: CASSLQGDEDTQYF. The CDR3 DNA reads as TGTGCCAGCAGCTTACAGGGGGACGAAGATACGCAGTATTTT. The chain links TRBV13 to TRBJ2-3, with 7 bases lining up with TRBD1. Germline V gene data show CDR1 as PRHDT and CDR2 as FYEKMQ (reference sequence). The V and J ends lost 2 bases and 5 bases, in that order; junction bases with no gene match: 4. The CDR3 has 14 amino acids.

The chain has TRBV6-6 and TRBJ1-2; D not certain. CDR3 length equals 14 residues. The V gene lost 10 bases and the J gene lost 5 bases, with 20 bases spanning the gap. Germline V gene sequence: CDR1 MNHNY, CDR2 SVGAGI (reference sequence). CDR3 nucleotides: TGTGCCATCACCTCCTGGGAGAGCGGTTATGGCTACACCTTC. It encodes CAITSWESGYGYTF.

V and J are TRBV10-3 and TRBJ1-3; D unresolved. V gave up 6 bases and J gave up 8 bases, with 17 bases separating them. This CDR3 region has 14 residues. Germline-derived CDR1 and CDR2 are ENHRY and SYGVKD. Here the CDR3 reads CAISGRGDSDTIYF. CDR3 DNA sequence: TGTGCCATCAGCGGGCGGGGTGACTCGGACACCATATATTTT.

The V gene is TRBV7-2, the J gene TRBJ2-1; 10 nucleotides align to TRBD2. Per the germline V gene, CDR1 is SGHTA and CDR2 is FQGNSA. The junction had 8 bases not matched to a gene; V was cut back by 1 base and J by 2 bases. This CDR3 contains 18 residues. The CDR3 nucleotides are TGTGCCAGCAGCTTAGATCCTAGCGGGAGTATCACCTACAATGAGCAGTTCTTC. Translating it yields CASSLDPSGSITYNEQFF.

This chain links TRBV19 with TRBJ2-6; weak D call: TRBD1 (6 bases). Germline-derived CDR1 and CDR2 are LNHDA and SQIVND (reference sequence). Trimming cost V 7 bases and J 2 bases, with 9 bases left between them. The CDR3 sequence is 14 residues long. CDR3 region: CASTTGPGANVLTF. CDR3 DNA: TGTGCCAGTACCACAGGGCCTGGGGCCAACGTCCTGACTTTC.

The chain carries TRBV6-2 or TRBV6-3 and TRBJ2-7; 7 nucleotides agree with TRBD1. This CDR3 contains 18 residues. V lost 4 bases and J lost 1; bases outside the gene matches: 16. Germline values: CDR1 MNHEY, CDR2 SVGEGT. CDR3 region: CASSWDRRATVLSYEQYF. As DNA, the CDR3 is TGTGCCAGCAGTTGGGACAGACGCGCCACAGTACTATCCTACGAGCAGTACTTC.

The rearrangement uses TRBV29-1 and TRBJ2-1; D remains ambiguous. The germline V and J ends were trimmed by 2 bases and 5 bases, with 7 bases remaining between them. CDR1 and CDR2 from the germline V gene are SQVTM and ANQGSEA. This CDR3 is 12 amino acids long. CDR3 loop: CSVEQVNNEQFF. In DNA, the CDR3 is TGCAGCGTTGAACAGGTAAACAATGAGCAGTTCTTC.

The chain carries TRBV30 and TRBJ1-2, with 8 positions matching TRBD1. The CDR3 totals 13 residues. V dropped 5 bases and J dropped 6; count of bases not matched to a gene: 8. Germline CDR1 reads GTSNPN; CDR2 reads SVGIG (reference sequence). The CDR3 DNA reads TGTGCCTGGCGACTGGACAGGGTCCATGGCTACACCTTC. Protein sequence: CAWRLDRVHGYTF. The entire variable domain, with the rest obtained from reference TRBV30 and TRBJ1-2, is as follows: SQTIHQWPATLVQPVGSPLSLECTVEGTSNPNLYWYRQAAGRGLQLLFYSVGIGQISSEVPQNLSASRPQDRQFILSSKKLLLSDSGFYLCAWRLDRVHGYTFGSGTRLTVV.

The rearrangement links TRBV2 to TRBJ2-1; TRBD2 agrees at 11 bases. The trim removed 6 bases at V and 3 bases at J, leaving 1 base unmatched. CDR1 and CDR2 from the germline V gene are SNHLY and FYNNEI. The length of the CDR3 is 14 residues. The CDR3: CASRTSGNYNEQFF. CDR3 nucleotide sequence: TGTGCCAGCAGGACTAGCGGGAACTACAATGAGCAGTTCTTC.

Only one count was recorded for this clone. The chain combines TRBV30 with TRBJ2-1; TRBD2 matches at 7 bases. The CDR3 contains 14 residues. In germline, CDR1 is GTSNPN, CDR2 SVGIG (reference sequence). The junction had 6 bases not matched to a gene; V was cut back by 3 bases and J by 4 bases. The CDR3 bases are TGTGCCTGGAGGCTAGCGGCACAATACAATGAGCAGTTCTTC. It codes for CAWRLAAQYNEQFF.